Listed below are T cell receptor beta chains from one sample, sequenced in a study of tumor-infiltrating lymphocytes in localized non-small cell lung cancer. Data came from immunoSEQ multiplex PCR; TCRdb stores just in-frame clones and leaves some out. The sample has some 7,100 clones; about two thirds are singletons. Sequenced input: lung tumor tissue. The receptors originated from a human donor with non-small cell lung cancer. Each CDR3 is given with its conserved first and last residue. The D gene is left open where the match is weak. Expanded clones get a size class; other rows say once, few or many, or leave the size out.

DNA | CDR3 | size | D | J | V
TGTGCCTGGAGTGTGGGACTAGCGGGAGTCCCGTCCTACGAGCAGTACTTC | CAWSVGLAGVPSYEQYF | few | TRBD2 | TRBJ2-7 | TRBV30
TGTGCCAGCAGTTCTCCCCGGACAGCTCACTACGAGCAGTACTTC | CASSSPRTAHYEQYF | once | NA | TRBJ2-7 | TRBV6-6
TGTGCCAGCAGCCCCTCGTACGATGCCTACGAGCAGTACTTC | CASSPSYDAYEQYF | few | NA | TRBJ2-7 | TRBV27
TGTGCCATCAGTCCCGGGACGGCGGGTGAAAAACTGTTTTTT | CAISPGTAGEKLFF | NA | NA | TRBJ1-4 | TRBV10-3
TGTGCCAGCAGCTTAGCGGGAGGGTTCTACAATGAGCAGTTCTTC | CASSLAGGFYNEQFF | once | TRBD2 | TRBJ2-1 | TRBV7-3
TGTGCCAGCAGTTTCCGATGGGCTGGGATAGGGAGGAATCAGCCCCAGCATTTT | CASSFRWAGIGRNQPQHF | NA | NA | TRBJ1-5 | TRBV27
TGTGCCAGCAGTTACGGACTAGCGGGAGGGATCGATGAGCAGTTCTTC | CASSYGLAGGIDEQFF | NA | TRBD2 | TRBJ2-1 | TRBV6-6
TGTGCCAGCAGCTTAGGTCCAGGGATGACGAACACCGGGGAGCTGTTTTTT | CASSLGPGMTNTGELFF | NA | NA | TRBJ2-2 | TRBV7-2
TGTGCCAGCAGCGTAGGGGTCCAGCTTTCACCCCTCCACTTT | CASSVGVQLSPLHF | NA | NA | TRBJ1-6 | TRBV9
TGTGCCAGTAGTATCGGACTAGCGACGTTGCAGACCCAGTACTTC | CASSIGLATLQTQYF | NA | TRBD2 | TRBJ2-5 | TRBV19
TGTGCCAGTAGTATTTCGGGAGACCAGCCCCAGCATTTT | CASSISGDQPQHF | large | NA | TRBJ1-5 | TRBV19
TGTGCCAGCAGTCCCAGGACAGTTAATAGCAATCAGCCCCAGCATTTT | CASSPRTVNSNQPQHF | NA | NA | TRBJ1-5 | TRBV2
TGTGCCAGCAGCTTGGGCTCACGGACAAAGTATTTT | CASSLGSRTKYF | NA | NA | TRBJ2-3 | TRBV5-6
TGTGCCAGCAGCTTATCGGGCGTGGACAATGAGCAGTTCTTC | CASSLSGVDNEQFF | NA | NA | TRBJ2-1 | TRBV7-9
TGTGCCAGCTCGGGGGGGGCCCTCGATACGCAGTATTTT | CASSGGALDTQYF | few | TRBD2 | TRBJ2-3 | TRBV6-6